This T cell receptor (beta chain) was captured by sequencing in a study of identical twins. General observations from the study: Fewer insertions characterized abundant cord blood beta clonotypes, whereas memory repertoires showed none. When twins shared out-of-frame alpha sequences, those sequences had excess low generation probability. Donors were not followed over many years; analysis was cross-sectional.

V shed 9 bases, J shed 4 bases, and the junction held 8 bases outside the gene matches. The germline V gene encodes CDR1 LNHNV and CDR2 YYDKDF (reference sequence). The CDR3 sequence is 13 residues long. TCRdb reanalysed the 5' RACE reads using MiXCR and keeps one entry per CDR3 protein. The sample lists 550,000 to 700,000 distinct CDR3 sequences, around 20% occurring once. Of note for this clonotype: Its specificity is unknown.

The same specimen was also included in a second study, on T cells expressing NK-cell markers. That report adds: Several donors likewise had their CD3+CD56-NKG2C+ fraction led by these clonotypes.

The origin of this receptor is a woman aged 18-29 years in good health. The V gene is TRBV15, the J gene TRBJ2-7, with 8 positions matching TRBD2. Sequenced input: PBMCs. CDR3: CATRDGGGYEQYF. The CDR3, as DNA: TGTGCCACTCGGGATGGCGGGGGGTACGAGCAGTACTTC.